Each of the 18 T cell receptor beta chains below was sequenced from the same sample in a study of technical replicates of blood from a handful of donors. Sequencing used immunoSEQ multiplex PCR; TCRdb keeps in-frame clones, though not all of them. Of 90,000 or so clones in the sample, 95% were seen once. The sample was T cells isolated from PBMCs. Every receptor here comes from a human donor in good health.

The chain carries TRBV6-1 and TRBJ2-3; 9 bases align to TRBD2. This CDR3 region has 16 residues. V shed 3 bases and J 6 bases; nucleotides not matched to a gene: 10. Germline V gives CDR1 MNHNS, CDR2 SASEGT. CDR3 in DNA: TGTGCCAGCAGTGATATTATGGGACTAGCAGGGGATACGCAGTATTTT. This codes for CASSDIMGLAGDTQYF.

The chain links TRBV5-5 to TRBJ2-1, with TRBD2 as a possible D gene (6 bases). Germline lookup yields CDR1 SGHKS and CDR2 YYEKEE (reference sequence). Between the trimmed V and J ends, which lost 3 bases and 10 bases, there was a span of 17 bases. The CDR3 is 14 amino acids. The CDR3 region has the DNA TGTGCCAGCAGCTACCAGACGGGGGTATACGAGCAGTTCTTC. Translated: CASSYQTGVYEQFF.

CDR3 coding DNA: TGTGCCAGCAGCCGGGGAGGACCCTACGAGCAGTACTTC. Protein: CASSRGGPYEQYF. The rearrangement links TRBV5-6 to TRBJ2-7, with D possibly TRBD2 on 6 matching bases. V lost 4 bases to trimming and J lost 2 bases, with 10 bases between them. Germline V gene data show CDR1 as SGHDT and CDR2 as YYEEEE. The CDR3 runs 13 residues.

The chain recombines TRBV5-4 with TRBJ1-1; D is unresolved. CDR3 length: 14 residues. Germline CDR1 and CDR2: SGHNT and YYREEE (reference sequence). V was trimmed by 2 bases and J by 2 bases, leaving 10 bases between them. The CDR3 nucleotides read TGTGCCAGCAGCTTTGAGATAATCAACACTGAAGCTTTCTTT. Its protein is CASSFEIINTEAFF.

The sample holds one count of this clone. The rearrangement uses TRBV28 and TRBJ2-7, with 7 bases fitting TRBD1. Unmatched junction bases numbered 8, after V lost 4 bases and J lost 2 bases. This CDR3 has 15 residues. Germline V gene data show CDR1 as MDHEN and CDR2 as SYDVKM. The CDR3 nucleotides read TGTGCCAGCAGTTCAAGGACAGGTTCCCCCTACGAGCAGTACTTC. It yields the protein CASSSRTGSPYEQYF. The full variable domain, completed using reference TRBV28 and TRBJ2-7, is DVKVTQSSRYLVKRTGEKVFLECVQDMDHENMFWYRQDPGLGLRLIYFSYDVKMKEKGDIPEGYSVSREKKERFSLILESASTNQTSMYLCASSSRTGSPYEQYFGPGTRLTVT.

This sequence joins TRBV4-3 and TRBJ1-5; the D gene is possibly TRBD1 (5 bases). The CDR3 consists of 14 residues. V lost 3 bases to trimming and J lost 5 bases, with 11 bases between them. Germline values: CDR1 LGHNA, CDR2 YSLEER. The CDR3 nucleotides are TGCGCCAGCAGCCATATTGAAGGGGATCAGCCCCAGCATTTT. Its translation is CASSHIEGDQPQHF.

This chain joins TRBV5-8 and TRBJ1-5, with a weak D call TRBD1 (5 bases). V was pared by 4 bases and J by 4 bases, with 12 bases between. CDR3 length: 14 residues. Germline CDR1 is SGHTS and CDR2 is YDEGEE. The CDR3 sequence is CASSTLTANQPQHF. Here the CDR3 DNA reads TGTGCCAGCAGCACCCTGACAGCAAATCAGCCCCAGCATTTT.

The chain carries TRBV6-4 and TRBJ2-1, with 8 bases fitting TRBD2. The CDR3 runs 14 residues. Losses at the gene ends were 5 bases for V and 5 bases for J; bases not matched to a gene: 5. Germline lookup yields CDR1 MRHNA and CDR2 SNTAGT. The DNA of the CDR3 is TGTGCCAGCAGTTTTCGGGAGGGACACAATGAGCAGTTCTTC. Protein: CASSFREGHNEQFF.

The V call is TRBV6-6, the J call TRBJ2-4; tentatively, D is TRBD1 (6 bases). The CDR3 sequence is 14 residues long. Trimming cost V 6 bases and J 4 bases, with 13 bases left between them. Germline V gene sequence: CDR1 MNHNY, CDR2 SVGAGI (reference sequence). The chain's CDR3 is CASSPRQEKNIQYF. Here the CDR3 DNA reads TGTGCCAGCAGCCCGAGACAGGAGAAAAACATTCAGTACTTC.

The genes are TRBV7-9 and TRBJ2-7; 8 bases fit TRBD2. The CDR3 is 16 amino acids. V lost 7 bases to trimming and J lost 0 bases; unmatched junction nucleotides: 11. Germline V gives CDR1 SEHNR, CDR2 FQNEAQ (reference sequence). CDR3 sequence (DNA): TGTGCCAGCACTCCGGGGGGGGGACACGACTCCTACGAGCAGTACTTC. Translation gives CASTPGGGHDSYEQYF. Full variable domain (rest looked up from reference TRBV7-9 and TRBJ2-7): DTGVSQNPRHKITKRGQNVTFRCDPISEHNRLYWYRQTLGQGPEFLTYFQNEAQLEKSRLLSDRFSAERPKGSFSTLEIQRTEQGDSAMYLCASTPGGGHDSYEQYFGPGTRLTVT.

V and J are TRBV7-2 and TRBJ2-1, with a tentative D call TRBD2 (6 bases). CDR1 and CDR2 (germline): SGHTA, FQGNSA. The length of the CDR3 is 16 residues. The V end was cut by 5 bases, the J end by 0 bases, with 14 bases between. The CDR3 DNA reads as TGTGCCAGCAGCGCAAGCGGGCTTAGCTCCTACAATGAGCAGTTCTTC. Translation gives CASSASGLSSYNEQFF.

V is TRBV6-5 and J is TRBJ2-7, with D possibly TRBD1 on 5 matching bases. The CDR3 loop spans 13 amino acids. The V end lost 6 bases, the J end lost 2 bases, and 11 bases lay between the germline ends. Germline V gives CDR1 MNHEY, CDR2 SVGAGI. The CDR3 protein is CASSPGFAYEQYF. In DNA form, the CDR3 reads TGTGCCAGCAGCCCAGGGTTCGCCTACGAGCAGTACTTC.

This clone was observed a handful of times. The genes are TRBV7-3 and TRBJ1-2, with 8 positions matching TRBD1. Germline trimming cut 5 bases from V and 2 bases from J; bases unmatched to any gene: 7. The CDR3 is 15 amino acids. CDR1 SGHTA and CDR2 FQGTGA come from the germline V gene. The CDR3 sequence: CASSEGTGSNYGYTF. The DNA of the CDR3 is TGTGCCAGCAGCGAAGGGACAGGCTCAAACTATGGCTACACCTTC. Combining the CDR3 with reference TRBV7-3 and TRBJ1-2 gives the whole variable domain GAGVSQTPSNKVTEKGKYVELRCDPISGHTALYWYRQSLGQGPEFLIYFQGTGAADDSGLPNDRFFAVRPEGSVSTLKIQRTERGDSAVYLCASSEGTGSNYGYTFGSGTRLTVV.

For the CDR3, the DNA is TGTGCCAGTAGCGGGAGGGCTTCCAATGAGCAGTTCTTC. It translates to CASSGRASNEQFF. V gene TRBV7-9 combines with J gene TRBJ2-1, with 11 positions matching TRBD2. The CDR3 is 13 residues long. Germline V CDR1 and CDR2: SEHNR, FQNEAQ (reference sequence). With 9 bases clipped from V and 6 bases from J, the junction kept 4 bases outside the gene matches. The full variable domain, completed using reference TRBV7-9 and TRBJ2-1, is DTGVSQNPRHKITKRGQNVTFRCDPISEHNRLYWYRQTLGQGPEFLTYFQNEAQLEKSRLLSDRFSAERPKGSFSTLEIQRTEQGDSAMYLCASSGRASNEQFFGPGTRLTVL.

This sequence joins TRBV7-9 and TRBJ1-2; D unresolved. With 5 bases removed from V and 7 bases from J, the gap between germline ends came to 8 bases. CDR3 length equals 11 residues. From germline, CDR1 is SEHNR and CDR2 FQNEAQ (reference sequence). The CDR3 DNA reads as TGTGCCAGCAGCGTAGGGAGTGGCTACACCTTC. Translating it yields CASSVGSGYTF.

The CDR3 DNA sequence: TGTGCCAGCAACGCCGTCAGGGCATTACGGACTGAAGCTTTCTTT. Its protein product is CASNAVRALRTEAFF. The chain joins TRBV6-1 to TRBJ1-1; the D gene is possibly TRBD1 (5 bases). The CDR3 consists of 15 residues. With 7 bases removed from V and 5 bases from J, the gap between germline ends came to 20 bases. The V gene's germline CDR1 is MNHNS and CDR2 SASEGT.

The rearrangement uses TRBV29-1 and TRBJ2-3; 7 bases agree with TRBD2. Germline V gene sequence: CDR1 SQVTM, CDR2 ANQGSEA. This CDR3 is built from 13 residues. V shed 5 bases, J shed 2 bases, and the junction held 4 bases outside the gene matches. The DNA of the CDR3 is TGCAGCGTTCAGCGGGGAGACACAGATACGCAGTATTTT. Translating it yields CSVQRGDTDTQYF.

This clone has just a few counts. The chain joins TRBV2 to TRBJ2-5; D gene ambiguous. The CDR3 totals 12 residues. Trimming shortened V by 8 bases and J by 1 base, and 8 bases separated the two germline ends. Germline V gene data show CDR1 as SNHLY and CDR2 as FYNNEI. CDR3 sequence: CASLQIQETQYF. The CDR3 coding sequence is TGTGCCAGCCTACAGATCCAAGAGACCCAGTACTTC.